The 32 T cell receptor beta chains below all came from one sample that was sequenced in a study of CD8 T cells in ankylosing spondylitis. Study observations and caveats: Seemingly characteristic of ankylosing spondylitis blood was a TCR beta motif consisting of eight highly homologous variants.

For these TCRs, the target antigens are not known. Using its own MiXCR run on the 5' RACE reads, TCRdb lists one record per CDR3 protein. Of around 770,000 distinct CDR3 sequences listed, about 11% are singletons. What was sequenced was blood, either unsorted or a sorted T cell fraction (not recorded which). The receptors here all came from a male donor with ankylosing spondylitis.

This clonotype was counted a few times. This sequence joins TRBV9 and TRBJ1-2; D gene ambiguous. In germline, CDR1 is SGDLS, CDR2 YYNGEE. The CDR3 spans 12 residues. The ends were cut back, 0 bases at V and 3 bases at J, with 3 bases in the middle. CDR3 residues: CASSVDDYGYTF. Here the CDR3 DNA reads TGTGCCAGCAGCGTAGACGACTATGGCTACACCTTC.

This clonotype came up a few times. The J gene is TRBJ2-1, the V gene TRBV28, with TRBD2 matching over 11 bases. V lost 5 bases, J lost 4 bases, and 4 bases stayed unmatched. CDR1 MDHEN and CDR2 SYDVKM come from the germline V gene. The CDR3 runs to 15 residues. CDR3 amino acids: CASSETSGKYNEQFF. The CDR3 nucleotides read TGTGCCAGCAGTGAGACTAGCGGGAAGTACAATGAGCAGTTCTTC.

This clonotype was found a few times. CDR3 nucleotides: TGCAGTGCTAGAGACAGGTTTAGATCTCAGCCCCAGCATTTT. Translation gives CSARDRFRSQPQHF. This chain joins TRBV20-1 and TRBJ1-5; D gene unclear. Trimming removed 0 bases at V and 6 bases at J, with 12 bases between. Germline V gene data show CDR1 as DFQATT and CDR2 as SNEGSKA (reference sequence). This CDR3 region has 14 residues.

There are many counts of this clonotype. CDR3 region: CSVRRGGENIQYF. In nucleotides, the CDR3 is TGCAGCGTTCGACGGGGAGGGGAAAACATTCAGTACTTC. The chain recombines TRBV29-1 with TRBJ2-4; 7 positions match TRBD2. From germline, CDR1 is SQVTM and CDR2 ANQGSEA. This CDR3 spans 13 amino acids. J gave up 5 bases and V 5 bases, and 6 bases lay outside the gene matches.

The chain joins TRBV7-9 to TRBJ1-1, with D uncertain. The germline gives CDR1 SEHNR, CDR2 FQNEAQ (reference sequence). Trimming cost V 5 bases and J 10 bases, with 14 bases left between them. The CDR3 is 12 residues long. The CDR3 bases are TGTGCCAGCAGCCCCGGTGCGTGGGGAGCTTTCTTT. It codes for CASSPGAWGAFF.

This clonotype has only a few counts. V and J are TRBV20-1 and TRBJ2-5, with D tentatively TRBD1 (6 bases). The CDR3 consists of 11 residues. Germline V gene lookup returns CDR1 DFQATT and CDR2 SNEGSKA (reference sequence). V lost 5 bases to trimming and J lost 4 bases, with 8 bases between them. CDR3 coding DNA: TGCAGTGCTGGGACACTAGAGACCCAGTACTTC. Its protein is CSAGTLETQYF.

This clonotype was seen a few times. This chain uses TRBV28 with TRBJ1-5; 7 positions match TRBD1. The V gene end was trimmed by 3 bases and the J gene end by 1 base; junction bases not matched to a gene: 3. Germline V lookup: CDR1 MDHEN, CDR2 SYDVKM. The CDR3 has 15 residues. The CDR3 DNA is TGTGCCAGCAGTTTTAACAGGGGAAGCAATCAGCCCCAGCATTTT. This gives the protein CASSFNRGSNQPQHF.

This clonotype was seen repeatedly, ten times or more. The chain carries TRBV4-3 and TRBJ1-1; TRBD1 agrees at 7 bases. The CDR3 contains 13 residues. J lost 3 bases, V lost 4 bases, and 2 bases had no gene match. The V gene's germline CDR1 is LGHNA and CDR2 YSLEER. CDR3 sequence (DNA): TGCGCCAGCAGCCGAGGGGGCTACACTGAAGCTTTCTTT. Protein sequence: CASSRGGYTEAFF.

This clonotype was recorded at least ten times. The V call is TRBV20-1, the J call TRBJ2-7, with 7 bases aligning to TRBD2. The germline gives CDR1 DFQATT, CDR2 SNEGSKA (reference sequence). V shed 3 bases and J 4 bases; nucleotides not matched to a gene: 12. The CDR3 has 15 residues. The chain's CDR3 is CSASRYLAALYEQYF. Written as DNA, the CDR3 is TGCAGTGCTAGTAGGTACCTAGCGGCTCTATACGAGCAGTACTTC.

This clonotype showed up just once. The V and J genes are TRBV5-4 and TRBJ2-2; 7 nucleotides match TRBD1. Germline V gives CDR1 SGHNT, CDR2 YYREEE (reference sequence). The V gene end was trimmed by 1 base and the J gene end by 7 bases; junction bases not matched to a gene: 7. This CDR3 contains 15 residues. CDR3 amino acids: CASSLLQGTDGELFF. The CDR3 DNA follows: TGTGCCAGCAGCTTGTTACAGGGGACAGACGGGGAGCTGTTTTTT.

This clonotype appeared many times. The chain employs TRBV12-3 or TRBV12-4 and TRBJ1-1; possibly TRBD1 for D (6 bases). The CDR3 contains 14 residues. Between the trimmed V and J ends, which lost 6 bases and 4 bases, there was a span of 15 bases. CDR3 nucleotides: TGTGCCAGCAGGCGACAGGTGATGGGCACTGAAGCTTTCTTT. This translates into CASRRQVMGTEAFF.

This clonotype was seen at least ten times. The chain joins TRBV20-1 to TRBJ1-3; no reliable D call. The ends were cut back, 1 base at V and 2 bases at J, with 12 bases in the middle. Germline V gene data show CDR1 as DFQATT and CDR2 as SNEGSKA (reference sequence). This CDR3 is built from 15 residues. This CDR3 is CSARGELSPGNTIYF. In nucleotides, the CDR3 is TGCAGTGCTAGAGGCGAGCTATCCCCTGGAAACACCATATATTTT.

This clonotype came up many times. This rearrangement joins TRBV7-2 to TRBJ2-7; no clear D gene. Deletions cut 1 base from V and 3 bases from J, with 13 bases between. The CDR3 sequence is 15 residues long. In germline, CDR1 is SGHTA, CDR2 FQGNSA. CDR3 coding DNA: TGTGCCAGCAGCTTAGTTGGGCAGGCAGACTACGAGCAGTACTTC. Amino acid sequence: CASSLVGQADYEQYF.

CDR3 in amino acids: CASSFTGTGAYEQYF. Written as DNA, the CDR3 is TGTGCCAGCAGCTTCACCGGGACAGGGGCCTACGAGCAGTACTTC. The rearrangement uses TRBV5-6 and TRBJ2-7, with 10 bases that match TRBD1. The CDR3 sequence is 15 residues long. Germline V lookup: CDR1 SGHDT, CDR2 YYEEEE. The trim removed 2 bases at V and 2 bases at J, leaving 4 bases unmatched.

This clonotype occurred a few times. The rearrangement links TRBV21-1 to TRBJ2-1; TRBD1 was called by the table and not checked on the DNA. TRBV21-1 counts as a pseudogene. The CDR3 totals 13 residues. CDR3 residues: CASSEGQLNEQFF. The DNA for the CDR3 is TGTGCCAGCAGCGAGGGACAGCTCAATGAGCAGTTCTTC.

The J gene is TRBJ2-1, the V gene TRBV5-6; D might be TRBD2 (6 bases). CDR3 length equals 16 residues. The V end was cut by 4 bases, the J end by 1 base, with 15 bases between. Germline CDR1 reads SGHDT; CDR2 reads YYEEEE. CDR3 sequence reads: CASSGVEGYSYNEQFF. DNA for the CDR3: TGTGCCAGCAGCGGGGTGGAGGGGTATTCCTACAATGAGCAGTTCTTC.

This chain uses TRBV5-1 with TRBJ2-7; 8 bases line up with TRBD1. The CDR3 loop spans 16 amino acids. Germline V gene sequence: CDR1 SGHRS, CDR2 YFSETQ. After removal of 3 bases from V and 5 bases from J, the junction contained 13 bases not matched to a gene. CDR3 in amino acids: CASSSGLWTGLNEQYF. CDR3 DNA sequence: TGCGCCAGCAGCTCAGGCCTATGGACAGGGCTCAACGAGCAGTACTTC.

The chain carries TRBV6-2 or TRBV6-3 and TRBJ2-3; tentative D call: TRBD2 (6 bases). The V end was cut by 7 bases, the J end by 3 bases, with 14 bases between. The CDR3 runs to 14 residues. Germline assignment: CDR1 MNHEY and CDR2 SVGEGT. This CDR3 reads CASINGGATDTQYF. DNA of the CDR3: TGTGCCAGCATAAACGGGGGAGCTACAGATACGCAGTATTTT.

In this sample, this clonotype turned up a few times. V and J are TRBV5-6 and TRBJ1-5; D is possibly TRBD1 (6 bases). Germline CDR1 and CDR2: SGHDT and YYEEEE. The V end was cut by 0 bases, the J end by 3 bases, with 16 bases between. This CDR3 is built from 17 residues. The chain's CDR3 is CASSLGGATGSNQPQHF. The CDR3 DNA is TGTGCCAGCAGCTTGGGGGGGGCGACGGGATCCAATCAGCCCCAGCATTTT.

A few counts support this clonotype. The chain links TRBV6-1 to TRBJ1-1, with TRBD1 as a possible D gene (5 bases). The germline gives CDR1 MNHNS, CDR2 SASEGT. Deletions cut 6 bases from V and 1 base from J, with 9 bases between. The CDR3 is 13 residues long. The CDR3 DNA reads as TGTGCCAGCAGCCGCGGACAGAACACTGAAGCTTTCTTT. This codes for CASSRGQNTEAFF.

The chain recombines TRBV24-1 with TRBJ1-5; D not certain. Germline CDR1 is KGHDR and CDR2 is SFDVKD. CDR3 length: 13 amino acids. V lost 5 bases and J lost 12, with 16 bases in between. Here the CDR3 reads CATSAIGRNNQHF. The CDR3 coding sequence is TGTGCCACCAGTGCTATCGGACGGAACAACCAGCATTTT.

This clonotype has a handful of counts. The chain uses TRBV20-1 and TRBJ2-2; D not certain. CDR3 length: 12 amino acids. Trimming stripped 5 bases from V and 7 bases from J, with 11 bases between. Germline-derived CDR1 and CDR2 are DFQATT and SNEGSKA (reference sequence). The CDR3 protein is CSADDPHGELFF. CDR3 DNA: TGCAGTGCTGATGACCCTCACGGGGAGCTGTTTTTT.

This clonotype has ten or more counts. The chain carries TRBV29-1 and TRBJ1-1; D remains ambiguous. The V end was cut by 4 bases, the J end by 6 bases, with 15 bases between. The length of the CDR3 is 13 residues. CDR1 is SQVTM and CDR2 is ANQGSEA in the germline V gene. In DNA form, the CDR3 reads TGCAGCGTTGTCCCGGGAGGAGAGGCTGAAGCTTTCTTT. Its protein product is CSVVPGGEAEAFF. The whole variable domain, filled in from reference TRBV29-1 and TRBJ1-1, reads SAVISQKPSRDICQRGTSLTIQCQVDSQVTMMFWYRQQPGQSLTLIATANQGSEATYESGFVIDKFPISRPNLTFSTLTVSNMSPEDSSIYLCSVVPGGEAEAFFGQGTRLTVV.

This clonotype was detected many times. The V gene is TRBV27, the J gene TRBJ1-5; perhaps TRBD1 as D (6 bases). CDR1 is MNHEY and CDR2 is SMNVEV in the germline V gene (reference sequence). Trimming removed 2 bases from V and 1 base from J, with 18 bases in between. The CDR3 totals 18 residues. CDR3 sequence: CASSLRANRVGSNQPQHF. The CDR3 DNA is TGTGCCAGCAGTTTAAGGGCGAACAGGGTGGGGAGCAATCAGCCCCAGCATTTT.

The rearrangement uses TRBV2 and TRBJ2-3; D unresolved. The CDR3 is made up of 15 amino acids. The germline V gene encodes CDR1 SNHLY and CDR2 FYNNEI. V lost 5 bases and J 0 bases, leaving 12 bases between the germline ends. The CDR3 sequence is CASSFDGPSTDTQYF. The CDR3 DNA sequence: TGTGCCAGCAGTTTCGACGGACCGAGCACAGATACGCAGTATTTT. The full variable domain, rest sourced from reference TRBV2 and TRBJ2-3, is EPEVTQTPSHQVTQMGQEVILRCVPISNHLYFYWYRQILGQKVEFLVSFYNNEISEKSEIFDDQFSVERPDGSNFTLKIRSTKLEDSAMYFCASSFDGPSTDTQYFGPGTRLTVL.

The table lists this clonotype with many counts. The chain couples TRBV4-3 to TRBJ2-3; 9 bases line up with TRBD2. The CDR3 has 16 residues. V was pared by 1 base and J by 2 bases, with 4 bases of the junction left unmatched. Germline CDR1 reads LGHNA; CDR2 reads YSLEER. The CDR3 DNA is TGCGCCAGCAGCCAAGGGGTAGCGGGGGCCACAGATACGCAGTATTTT. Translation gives CASSQGVAGATDTQYF.

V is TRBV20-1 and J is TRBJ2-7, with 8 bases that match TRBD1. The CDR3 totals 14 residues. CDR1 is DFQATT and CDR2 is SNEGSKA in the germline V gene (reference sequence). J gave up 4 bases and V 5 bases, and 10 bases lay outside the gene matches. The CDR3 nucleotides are TGCAGTGCTCTGGAGGACAGGGAAAGGTACGAGCAGTACTTC. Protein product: CSALEDRERYEQYF.

In DNA form, the CDR3 reads TGTGCCTGGAGCCATCCCCAGGGGTTCGGTGAAAAACTGTTTTTT. Its protein product is CAWSHPQGFGEKLFF. The chain employs TRBV30 and TRBJ1-4, with D tentatively TRBD1 (6 bases). V was trimmed by 3 bases and J by 7 bases, leaving 18 bases between them. Per the germline V gene, CDR1 is GTSNPN and CDR2 is SVGIG (reference sequence). The CDR3 is 15 residues long.

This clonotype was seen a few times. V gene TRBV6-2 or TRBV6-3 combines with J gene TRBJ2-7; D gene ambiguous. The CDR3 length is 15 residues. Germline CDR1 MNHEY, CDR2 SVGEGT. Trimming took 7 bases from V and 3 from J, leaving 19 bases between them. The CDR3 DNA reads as TGTGCCAGCACCGACCTTACCTCAGGCGACTACGAGCAGTACTTC. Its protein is CASTDLTSGDYEQYF.

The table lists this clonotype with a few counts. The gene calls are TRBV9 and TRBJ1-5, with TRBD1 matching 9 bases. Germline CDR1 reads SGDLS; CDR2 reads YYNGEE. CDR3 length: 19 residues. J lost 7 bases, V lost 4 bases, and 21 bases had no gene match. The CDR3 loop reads CASSINTGGPPAGVQPQHF. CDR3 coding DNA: TGTGCCAGCAGCATCAATACAGGGGGCCCCCCCGCAGGAGTCCAGCCCCAGCATTTT.

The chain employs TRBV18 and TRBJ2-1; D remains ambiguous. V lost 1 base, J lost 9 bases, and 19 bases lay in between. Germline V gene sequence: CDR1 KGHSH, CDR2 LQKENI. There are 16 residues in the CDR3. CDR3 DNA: TGTGCCAGCTCACCACGCTACGGCATTTCGGCAGGTGAGCAGTTCTTC. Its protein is CASSPRYGISAGEQFF.

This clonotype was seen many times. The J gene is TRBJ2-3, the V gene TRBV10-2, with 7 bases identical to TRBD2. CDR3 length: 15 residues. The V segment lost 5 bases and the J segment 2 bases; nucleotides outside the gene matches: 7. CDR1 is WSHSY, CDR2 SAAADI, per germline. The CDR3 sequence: CASSRLAVLTDTQYF. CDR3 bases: TGCGCCAGCAGTCGGCTAGCGGTCCTCACAGATACGCAGTATTTT.